The 23 T cell receptor beta chains given below trace back to one sample, sequenced in a study of CD8 T cells in ankylosing spondylitis. TCRdb analysed the 5' RACE reads with MiXCR anew, one entry per CDR3 protein. The sample lists 350,000 to 450,000 distinct CDR3 sequences, roughly a quarter seen once, with about 0.92% in the top ten. Their recognized antigens are unknown. Study outcomes and limitations: About eight highly homologous variants made up a TCR beta motif that seemed to typify ankylosing spondylitis blood.

The sample consisted of blood, either unsorted or a sorted T cell fraction (not recorded which). These receptor sequences come from a male donor with ankylosing spondylitis.

Note on this clonotype: A junction boundary mismatches the germline segment, possibly from a read error. The chain combines TRBV24-1 with TRBJ2-1, with D perhaps matching TRBD1 (5 bases). Per the germline V gene, CDR1 is KGHDR and CDR2 is SFDVKD. This CDR3 region has 12 residues. CDR3 nucleotides: TGTGCCACCAGTGATTTAACAGGTCGGCGCCTCTTC. It codes for CATSDLTGRRLF.

The genes are TRBV6-6 and TRBJ1-2; no definite D call. Looked up from germline, CDR1 is MNHNY and CDR2 is SVGAGI (reference sequence). The CDR3 is 12 amino acids. V was clipped by 6 bases and J by 4 bases, with 9 bases between them. CDR3 loop: CASRNFSYGYTF. In DNA, the CDR3 is TGTGCCAGCAGGAACTTTAGCTATGGCTACACCTTC.

This clonotype was seen only a few times. This chain uses TRBV10-2 with TRBJ1-2; 7 nucleotides line up with TRBD1. The CDR3 extends over 13 amino acids. The germline gives CDR1 WSHSY, CDR2 SAAADI. V trimming: 3 bases; J trimming: 7 bases; junction bases outside the gene matches: 5. The CDR3 reads CASSDGTDSGYTF. CDR3 DNA sequence: TGCGCCAGCAGTGACGGGACAGATTCTGGCTACACCTTC.

This chain links TRBV7-6 with TRBJ2-1; TRBD1 matches 7 bases. The CDR3 covers 15 residues. Germline trimming cut 6 bases from V and 3 bases from J; bases unmatched to any gene: 8. The germline gives CDR1 SGHVS, CDR2 FNYEAQ. CDR3 residues: CASSRTGSDYNEQFF. Here the CDR3 DNA reads TGTGCCAGCAGTAGGACAGGCTCGGACTACAATGAGCAGTTCTTC.

The rearrangement uses TRBV5-1 and TRBJ1-2; TRBD1 agrees at 8 bases. The CDR3 loop spans 15 amino acids. Germline V lookup: CDR1 SGHRS, CDR2 YFSETQ. V gave up 4 bases and J gave up 0 bases; unmatched junction bases: 5. The CDR3 sequence: CASSIDRGSNYGYTF. The CDR3 DNA sequence: TGCGCCAGCAGCATCGACAGGGGTTCTAACTATGGCTACACCTTC.

This clonotype was seen only a few times. The gene calls are TRBV30 and TRBJ2-3; 7 nucleotides match TRBD2. V shed 4 bases, J shed 1 base, and the junction held 5 bases outside the gene matches. Germline CDR1 is GTSNPN and CDR2 is SVGIG (reference sequence). The CDR3 has 14 amino acids. In DNA form, the CDR3 reads TGTGCCTGGACAAAGCGGGATCGCACAGATACGCAGTATTTT. Protein product: CAWTKRDRTDTQYF.

The J gene is TRBJ1-1, the V gene TRBV7-2; maybe TRBD1 (6 bases). Germline CDR1 is SGHTA and CDR2 is FQGNSA. V was shortened by 6 bases and J by 2 bases, with 13 bases between the two germline ends. The CDR3 extends over 14 amino acids. As DNA, the CDR3 is TGTGCCAGCAGTCGGGGGCACAGTAACACTGAAGCTTTCTTT. It specifies CASSRGHSNTEAFF.

This clonotype has only a few counts. V gene TRBV27 combines with J gene TRBJ2-1; D not resolved. Germline lookup yields CDR1 MNHEY and CDR2 SMNVEV (reference sequence). This CDR3 is built from 17 residues. V lost 5 bases and J 0 bases, leaving 17 bases between the germline ends. DNA for the CDR3: TGTGCCAGCAGTATCTGGACGGCATTAAGCTCCTACAATGAGCAGTTCTTC. Protein: CASSIWTALSSYNEQFF.

The gene calls are TRBV20-1 and TRBJ2-1, with 7 bases identical to TRBD2. Germline V CDR1 and CDR2: DFQATT, SNEGSKA (reference sequence). Trimming took 6 bases from V and 5 from J; bases not matched to a gene: 10. The length of the CDR3 is 14 residues. CDR3: CSAEGESGNNEQFF. The CDR3 DNA is TGCAGTGCAGAGGGAGAGAGCGGGAACAATGAGCAGTTCTTC.

V and J are TRBV12-3 or TRBV12-4 and TRBJ2-7; 9 bases fit TRBD1. The V and J ends lost 10 bases and 3 bases, in that order; junction bases with no gene match: 7. The CDR3 extends over 13 amino acids. In DNA, the CDR3 is TGTGCCACCCTGGGACAGGGAAACTACGAGCAGTACTTC. Translating gives CATLGQGNYEQYF.

The CDR3 coding sequence is TGCGCCAGCAGCCCACGGGCCACGGGGAGGAAAGAGACCCAGTACTTC. Translated: CASSPRATGRKETQYF. The chain links TRBV5-1 to TRBJ2-5; D possibly corresponds to TRBD2 (6 bases). The length of the CDR3 is 16 residues. Between the trimmed V and J ends, which lost 4 bases and 3 bases, there was a span of 19 bases. Germline CDR1 reads SGHRS; CDR2 reads YFSETQ.

The chain uses TRBV3-1 and TRBJ2-1, with D uncertain. Germline assignment: CDR1 LGHDT and CDR2 YNNKEL (reference sequence). The CDR3 runs 15 residues. V dropped 4 bases and J dropped 0 bases, with 10 bases sitting between them. CDR3 sequence reads: CASSPSATSYNEQFF. CDR3 coding DNA: TGTGCCAGCAGCCCCTCAGCGACCTCCTACAATGAGCAGTTCTTC.

This clonotype was picked up many times. This chain joins TRBV20-1 and TRBJ1-5, with D perhaps TRBD1 (5 bases). In germline, CDR1 is DFQATT, CDR2 SNEGSKA (reference sequence). V was shortened by 0 bases and J by 1 base, with 13 bases between the two germline ends. The CDR3 length is 16 residues. The CDR3 loop reads CSARDGGGSSNQPQHF. CDR3 DNA sequence: TGCAGTGCTAGAGATGGGGGGGGTTCGAGCAATCAGCCCCAGCATTTT.

This clonotype appeared a few times. This rearrangement joins TRBV24-1 to TRBJ2-5; D possibly corresponds to TRBD1 (8 bases). This CDR3 is built from 20 residues. The germline V and J ends were trimmed by 0 bases and 0 bases, with 22 bases remaining between them. Germline V lookup: CDR1 KGHDR, CDR2 SFDVKD. The CDR3 DNA reads TGTGCCACCAGTGATTTGCAGGTGACAGGGGAGGGAGGATACCAAGAGACCCAGTACTTC. Translation gives CATSDLQVTGEGGYQETQYF.

This clonotype appeared a few times. The chain recombines TRBV27 with TRBJ2-7; TRBD2 agrees at 7 bases. The V segment lost 5 bases and the J segment 6 bases; nucleotides outside the gene matches: 16. Germline CDR1 is MNHEY and CDR2 is SMNVEV (reference sequence). The CDR3 loop spans 16 amino acids. CDR3 DNA sequence: TGTGCCAGCAGTACGGAGCGGGATGGCTTCCTTTGCGAGCAGTACGTC. Its protein product is CASSTERDGFLCEQYV.

Only a few counts were recorded for this clonotype. V gene TRBV12-3 or TRBV12-4 combines with J gene TRBJ2-4; 7 bases match TRBD2. The CDR3 has 14 amino acids. Unmatched junction bases numbered 3, after V lost 1 base and J lost 6 bases. In DNA form, the CDR3 reads TGTGCCAGCAGTTTAGGATCTAGCGGAAACATTCAGTACTTC. This codes for CASSLGSSGNIQYF.

The sample holds a few counts of this clonotype. Possible read error: a much larger clone is one base away. The V and J genes are TRBV5-1 and TRBJ1-1; D ambiguous. Germline-derived CDR1 and CDR2 are SGHRS and YFSETQ. The CDR3 consists of 12 residues. CDR3 in amino acids: CPSSLEGTEAFF. The CDR3, as DNA: TGCCCCAGCAGCTTGGAAGGAACTGAAGCTTTCTTT.

The V and J genes are TRBV3-1 and TRBJ2-1; the match to TRBD1 covers 7 bases. This CDR3 has 18 residues. Germline V gene lookup returns CDR1 LGHDT and CDR2 YNNKEL (reference sequence). J was trimmed by 5 bases and V by 0 bases; bases with no gene match: 13. In DNA form, the CDR3 reads TGTGCCAGCAGCCAAGATTATCGTAGACAGGGTCGCAACAATGAGCAGTTCTTC. Its translation is CASSQDYRRQGRNNEQFF.

This clonotype came up a few times. The J gene is TRBJ1-2, the V gene TRBV7-2, with D maybe TRBD1 (6 bases). The CDR3 covers 14 residues. Germline V gives CDR1 SGHTA, CDR2 FQGNSA. V dropped 5 bases and J dropped 1 base, with 11 bases sitting between them. The CDR3 is CASSTDSINYGYTF. The CDR3 DNA sequence: TGTGCCAGCAGCACGGACAGTATTAACTATGGCTACACCTTC.

This clonotype was seen at least ten times. The V and J genes are TRBV12-3 or TRBV12-4 and TRBJ1-2; no clear D gene. Deletions cut 5 bases from V and 0 bases from J, with 7 bases between. The CDR3 sequence is 13 residues long. CDR3 sequence: CASSLSANYGYTF. CDR3 nucleotide sequence: TGTGCCAGCAGTCTTTCGGCTAACTATGGCTACACCTTC.

J is TRBJ2-2 and V is TRBV4-2; 14 nucleotides match TRBD2. CDR1 and CDR2 from the germline V gene are LGHNA and YNFKEQ. The CDR3 consists of 19 residues. The trim removed 1 base at V and 7 bases at J, leaving 11 bases unmatched. The CDR3 coding sequence is TGTGCCAGCAGCCAAGGCTCTCCGGGACTAGCGGGAGATGACGGGGAGCTGTTTTTT. Translating gives CASSQGSPGLAGDDGELFF.

The chain links TRBV12-3 or TRBV12-4 to TRBJ2-3; perhaps TRBD2 as D (6 bases). The CDR3 runs to 16 residues. V gave up 4 bases and J gave up 0 bases, with 14 bases separating them. The CDR3 protein is CASSSRVRESTDTQYF. The CDR3 nucleotides read TGTGCCAGCAGTTCCCGGGTGCGGGAAAGCACAGATACGCAGTATTTT.

This clonotype was seen a single time. The gene calls are TRBV5-4 and TRBJ2-2, with 7 bases matching TRBD2. Germline CDR1 reads SGHNT; CDR2 reads YYREEE (reference sequence). V was clipped by 2 bases and J by 0 bases; unmatched bases: 13. This CDR3 is 19 amino acids long. CDR3 in amino acids: CASSLLSGGRASNTGELFF. The CDR3 region has the DNA TGTGCCAGCAGCTTATTGTCTGGCGGGAGAGCCTCGAACACCGGGGAGCTGTTTTTT. Using reference TRBV5-4 and TRBJ2-2 for the parts outside the CDR3, the full variable domain is ETGVTQSPTHLIKTRGQQVTLRCSSQSGHNTVSWYQQALGQGPQFIFQYYREEENGRGNFPPRFSGLQFPNYSSELNVNALELDDSALYLCASSLLSGGRASNTGELFFGEGSRLTVL.